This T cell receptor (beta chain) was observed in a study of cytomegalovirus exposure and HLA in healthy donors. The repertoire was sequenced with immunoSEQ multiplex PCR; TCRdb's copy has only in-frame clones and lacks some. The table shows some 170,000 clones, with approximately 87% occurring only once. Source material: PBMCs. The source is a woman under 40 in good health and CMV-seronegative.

The CDR3 spells CASSQDRGPGSPLHF. The CDR3, as DNA: TGCGCCAGCAGCCAAGATCGGGGTCCCGGTTCACCCCTCCACTTT. The rearrangement uses TRBV4-1 and TRBJ1-6; no definite D call. The CDR3 is 15 residues long. Germline-derived CDR1 and CDR2 are MGHRA and YSYEKL. V was clipped by 0 bases and J by 9 bases, with 12 bases between them.